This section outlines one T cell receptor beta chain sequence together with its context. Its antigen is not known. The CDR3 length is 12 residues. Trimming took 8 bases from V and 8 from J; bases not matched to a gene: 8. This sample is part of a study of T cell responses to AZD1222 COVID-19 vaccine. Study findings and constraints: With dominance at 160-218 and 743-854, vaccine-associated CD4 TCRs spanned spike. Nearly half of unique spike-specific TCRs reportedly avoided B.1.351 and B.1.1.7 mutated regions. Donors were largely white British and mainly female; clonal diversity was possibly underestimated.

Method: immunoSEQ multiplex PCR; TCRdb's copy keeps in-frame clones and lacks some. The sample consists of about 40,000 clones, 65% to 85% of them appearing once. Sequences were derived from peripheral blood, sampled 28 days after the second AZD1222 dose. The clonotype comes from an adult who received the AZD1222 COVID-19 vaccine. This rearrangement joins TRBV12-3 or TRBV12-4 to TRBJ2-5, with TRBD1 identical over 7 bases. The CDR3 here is CASGTVLETQYF. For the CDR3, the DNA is TGTGCCAGCGGGACAGTCCTGGAAACCCAGTACTTC.